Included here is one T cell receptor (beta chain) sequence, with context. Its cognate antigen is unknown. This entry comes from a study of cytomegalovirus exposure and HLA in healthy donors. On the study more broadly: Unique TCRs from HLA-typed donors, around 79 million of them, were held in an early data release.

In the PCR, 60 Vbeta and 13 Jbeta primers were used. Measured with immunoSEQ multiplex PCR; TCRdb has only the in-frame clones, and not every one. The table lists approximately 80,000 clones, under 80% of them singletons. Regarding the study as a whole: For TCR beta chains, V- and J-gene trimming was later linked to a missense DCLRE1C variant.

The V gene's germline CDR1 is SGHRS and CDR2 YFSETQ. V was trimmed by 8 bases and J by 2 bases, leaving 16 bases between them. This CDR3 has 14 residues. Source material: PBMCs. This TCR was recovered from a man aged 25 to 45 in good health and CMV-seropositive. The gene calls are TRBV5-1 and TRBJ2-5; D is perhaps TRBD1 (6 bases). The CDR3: CASSPTGLQETQYF. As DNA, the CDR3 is TGCGCCAGTTCCCCTACAGGGCTACAAGAGACCCAGTACTTC.